These T cell receptor beta chains were read from a single sample in a study of blood T cell repertoires in COVID-19. Repertoires were generated with immunoSEQ multiplex PCR, while TCRdb's copy carries only in-frame clones and drops some. Found here are 100,000 to 150,000 clones, 70% to 90% of them singletons; the top ten hold 3.6%. The sequencing sample was made of peripheral blood. These receptors originate from a woman aged 60-75 years with acute or convalescent COVID-19. The CDR3 runs from the conserved cysteine through the conserved F or W. D genes are given only for firm matches. Clone size, where shown, is once, few, many, or a class for clones that have expanded.

TRBV5-4	TRBJ1-3	NA	NA	CASSLGGNSGNTIYF	TGTGCCAGCAGCTTGGGAGGGAACTCTGGAAACACCATATATTTT
TRBV3-1/TRBV3-2	TRBJ1-1	NA	NA	CASRAGGEATEAFF	TGTGCCAGCAGGGCCGGGGGGGAGGCGACTGAAGCTTTCTTT
TRBV7-2	TRBJ2-2	NA	TRBD2	CASSLASGRLTGELFF	TGTGCCAGCAGCTTAGCTAGCGGGAGACTCACCGGGGAGCTGTTTTTT
TRBV21-1	TRBJ1-2	NA	NA	CASVQSFMEAGDVETRTNYGYTF	TGTGCCAGCGTCCAAAGCTTTATGGAGGCAGGGGATGTGGAAACTAGGACTAACTATGGCTACACCTTC
TRBV28	TRBJ1-6	NA	NA	CASSFRGRGSPLHF	TGTGCCAGCAGTTTTAGGGGGAGAGGATCACCCCTCCACTTT
TRBV5-8	TRBJ2-3	NA	TRBD1	CATTGGLYTDTQYF	TGTGCCACCACAGGGGGACTTTACACAGATACGCAGTATTTT
TRBV7-9	TRBJ2-3	NA	TRBD2	CASSPGTSGSPSTDTQYF	TGTGCCAGCAGCCCAGGGACTAGCGGGAGTCCTAGCACAGATACGCAGTATTTT
TRBV10-2	TRBJ1-5	NA	NA	CASSFGGNQPQHF	TGCGCCAGCAGTTTCGGGGGTAATCAGCCCCAGCATTTT
TRBV28	TRBJ2-7	NA	TRBD1	CASSFTGAVYEQYF	TGTGCCAGCAGTTTCACAGGGGCCGTCTACGAGCAGTACTTC
TRBV3-1/TRBV3-2	TRBJ2-1	NA	NA	CASSPPASGNEQFF	TGTGCCAGCAGCCCCCCGGCTTCAGGCAATGAGCAGTTCTTC
TRBV3-1/TRBV3-2	TRBJ2-1	NA	TRBD2	CASSPRTSGTNEQFF	TGTGCCAGCAGCCCACGGACTAGCGGGACCAATGAGCAGTTCTTC
TRBV5-1	TRBJ2-1	NA	TRBD1	CASSWNTGGYNEQFF	TGCGCCAGCAGCTGGAACACAGGGGGCTACAATGAGCAGTTCTTC
TRBV2	TRBJ2-1	NA	NA	CASNSGSLGEQFF	TGTGCCAGCAATTCCGGGTCTTTGGGTGAGCAGTTCTTC
TRBV5-1	TRBJ2-3	NA	TRBD2	CASSLGSGSLSTDTQYF	TGCGCCAGCAGCTTAGGTAGCGGGAGTTTGAGTACAGATACGCAGTATTTT
TRBV18	TRBJ1-4	NA	TRBD1	CASSPTGTGGEKLFF	TGTGCCAGCTCACCCACAGGGACAGGGGGTGAAAAACTGTTTTTT
TRBV3-1/TRBV3-2	TRBJ1-2	NA	TRBD1	CASSPTSGQLGYTF	TGTGCCAGCAGCCCGACCTCGGGACAGCTAGGCTACACCTTC
TRBV7-9	TRBJ2-1	NA	NA	CASSLEGLGYNEQFF	TGTGCCAGCAGCTTGGAGGGCCTTGGATACAATGAGCAGTTCTTC
TRBV5-1	TRBJ1-1	NA	TRBD1	CASTDRGLLNTEAFF	TGCGCCAGCACCGACAGGGGCCTCTTGAACACTGAAGCTTTCTTT
TRBV25-1	TRBJ2-1	NA	TRBD1	CASRGQGVPNEQFF	TGTGCCAGCAGGGGCCAGGGGGTCCCCAATGAGCAGTTCTTC
TRBV5-1	TRBJ2-1	NA	NA	CASSLVRSSSYNEQFF	TGCGCCAGCAGCTTGGTGCGTTCGAGCTCCTACAATGAGCAGTTCTTC
TRBV28	TRBJ1-4	NA	NA	CASSLGLLNEKLFF	TGTGCCAGCAGTTTAGGCCTGCTTAATGAAAAACTGTTTTTT
TRBV5-4	TRBJ1-3	few	NA	CASSLKDSSSGNTIYF	TGTGCCAGCAGCTTAAAGGACAGTTCCTCTGGAAACACCATATATTTT
TRBV19	TRBJ2-5	NA	TRBD1	CASSSGTGGRETQYF	TGTGCCAGTAGCTCCGGGACAGGGGGCAGAGAGACCCAGTACTTC
TRBV9	TRBJ1-6	NA	TRBD1	CASSVGAVWDRINSPLHF	TGTGCCAGCAGCGTAGGGGCGGTTTGGGACAGGATAAATTCACCCCTCCACTTT
TRBV7-9	TRBJ2-1	NA	NA	CASSAAGVSYNEQFF	TGTGCCAGCAGTGCAGCGGGTGTTTCCTACAATGAGCAGTTCTTC
TRBV5-5	TRBJ1-2	NA	NA	CASSSQGTIRSYTF	TGTGCCAGCAGCTCCCAGGGGACTATTAGAAGCTACACCTTC
TRBV27	TRBJ2-6	NA	NA	CASRSGTRRLGANVLTF	TGTGCCAGCAGGAGCGGGACACGGAGGCTCGGGGCCAACGTCCTGACTTTC
TRBV24-1	TRBJ1-2	few	TRBD1	CATSDSDRVYGYTF	TGTGCCACCAGTGACTCCGACAGGGTTTATGGCTACACCTTC
TRBV19	TRBJ2-7	NA	NA	CASSIGAGPYGEQYF	TGTGCCAGTAGTATAGGCGCGGGACCCTATGGGGAGCAGTACTTC
TRBV7-9	TRBJ1-1	NA	NA	CASSLEGAEAFF	TGTGCCAGCAGCTTAGAGGGGGCTGAAGCTTTCTTT
TRBV11-3	TRBJ2-1	NA	NA	CASSLVPGSSYNEQFF	TGTGCCAGCAGCTTAGTACCGGGAAGCTCCTACAATGAGCAGTTCTTC
TRBV7-9	TRBJ2-2	NA	TRBD1	CASSLQGGQGSGELFF	TGTGCCAGCAGCCTCCAGGGGGGACAGGGCTCCGGGGAGCTGTTTTTT
TRBV29-1	TRBJ2-2	NA	NA	CSVDEGPGELFF	TGCAGCGTTGATGAGGGTCCCGGGGAGCTGTTTTTT
TRBV6-5	TRBJ2-1	once	NA	CASSVYSPYNEQFF	TGTGCCAGCTCTGTCTATTCGCCCTACAATGAGCAGTTCTTC
TRBV11-3	TRBJ2-5	NA	TRBD2	CASSRGLAGASETQYF	TGTGCCAGCAGCAGGGGACTAGCGGGAGCGTCAGAGACCCAGTACTTC
TRBV7-8	TRBJ2-4	NA	NA	CASSSQGVGGKNIQYF	TGTGCCAGCAGCTCACAGGGAGTCGGAGGCAAAAACATTCAGTACTTC
TRBV7-2	TRBJ1-1	NA	NA	CASSLIGANTEAFF	TGTGCCAGCAGCTTAATAGGGGCCAACACTGAAGCTTTCTTT
TRBV6-1	TRBJ2-4	NA	NA	CASSEHGGAKNIQYF	TGTGCCAGCAGTGAACACGGCGGGGCCAAAAACATTCAGTACTTC
TRBV19	TRBJ2-5	NA	TRBD2	CASSLGTSGPPGTQYF	TGTGCCAGTAGTCTCGGGACTAGCGGGCCCCCGGGGACCCAGTACTTC
TRBV10-1	TRBJ1-3	NA	NA	CASSEGSVSGNTIYF	TGCGCCAGCAGTGAGGGCTCAGTCTCTGGAAACACCATATATTTT
TRBV20-1	TRBJ1-2	NA	NA	CSASPSGNRYGYTF	TGCAGTGCTAGTCCGTCAGGGAATAGATATGGCTACACCTTC
TRBV6-1	TRBJ2-1	NA	NA	CASSERAGNNEQFF	TGTGCCAGCAGTGAACGGGCGGGCAACAATGAGCAGTTCTTC
TRBV3-1/TRBV3-2	TRBJ1-6	NA	NA	CASSQGTGLRNSPLHF	TGTGCCAGCAGCCAAGGTACGGGGTTAAGGAATTCACCCCTCCACTTT
TRBV13	TRBJ2-7	NA	TRBD2	CASSWREVAGFEQYF	TGTGCCAGCAGCTGGCGTGAGGTAGCGGGGTTCGAGCAGTACTTC
TRBV7-9	TRBJ1-1	NA	TRBD1	CASGISGGKGTEAFF	TGTGCCAGCGGTATTTCAGGGGGCAAGGGCACTGAAGCTTTCTTT
TRBV9	TRBJ2-2	NA	NA	CASSGILNTGELFF	TGTGCCAGCTCCGGGATTTTGAACACCGGGGAGCTGTTTTTT
TRBV27	TRBJ1-6	NA	TRBD1	CASSLSGQGIYNSPLHF	TGTGCCAGCAGTTTATCGGGACAGGGGATCTATAATTCACCCCTCCACTTT
TRBV28	TRBJ1-5	NA	TRBD1	CASSRAGGPQPQHF	TGTGCCAGCAGCCGGGCAGGGGGTCCTCAGCCCCAGCATTTT
TRBV7-9	TRBJ1-1	NA	NA	CASSLGLGANTEAFF	TGTGCCAGCAGCTTAGGCTTGGGGGCGAACACTGAAGCTTTCTTT